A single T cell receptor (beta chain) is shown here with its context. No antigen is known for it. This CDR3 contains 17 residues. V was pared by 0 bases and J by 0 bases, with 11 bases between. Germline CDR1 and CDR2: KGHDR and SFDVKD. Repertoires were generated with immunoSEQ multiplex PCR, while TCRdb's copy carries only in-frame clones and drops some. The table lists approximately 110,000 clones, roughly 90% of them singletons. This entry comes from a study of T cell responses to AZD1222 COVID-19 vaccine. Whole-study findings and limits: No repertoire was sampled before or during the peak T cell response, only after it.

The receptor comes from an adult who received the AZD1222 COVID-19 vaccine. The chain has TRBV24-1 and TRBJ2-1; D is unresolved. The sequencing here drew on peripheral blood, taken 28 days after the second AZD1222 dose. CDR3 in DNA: TGTGCCACCAGTGATTTGAAGTCCTCCGGCTCCTACAATGAGCAGTTCTTC. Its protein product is CATSDLKSSGSYNEQFF.